Following are 29 T cell receptor beta chains from one sample sequenced in a study of cytomegalovirus exposure and HLA in healthy donors. Researchers ran the PCR with 60 Vbeta and 13 Jbeta primers. Produced via immunoSEQ multiplex PCR; TCRdb's table is partial and in-frame only. The data contain some 150,000 clones, about 71% of them seen just once; the ten biggest clones take up approximately 2.3%. What was sequenced was PBMCs. These receptors came from a woman between 55 and 75 years old in good health and CMV-seropositive.

The chain has TRBV29-1 and TRBJ1-4; a possible D gene is TRBD1 (5 bases). Trimming took 7 bases from V and 5 from J, leaving 8 bases between them. Germline CDR1 SQVTM, CDR2 ANQGSEA. The CDR3 is made up of 11 amino acids. CDR3 nucleotides: TGCAGCGCACAGGAAAATGAAAAACTGTTTTTT. Translating it yields CSAQENEKLFF.

This chain links TRBV27 with TRBJ2-7, with D possibly being TRBD2 (5 bases). The CDR3 consists of 14 residues. The germline V gene has CDR1 MNHEY and CDR2 SMNVEV (reference sequence). V was clipped by 3 bases and J by 3 bases, with 12 bases between them. CDR3 DNA: TGTGCCAGCAGTTTTTCCGGGGTACGCTACGAGCAGTACTTC. It yields the protein CASSFSGVRYEQYF.

J is TRBJ1-4 and V is TRBV27; TRBD1 agrees at 8 bases. This CDR3 region has 13 residues. The V gene end was trimmed by 4 bases and the J gene end by 11 bases; junction bases not matched to a gene: 6. Germline assignment: CDR1 MNHEY and CDR2 SMNVEV (reference sequence). CDR3 protein: CASSSRTGTKLFF. For the CDR3, the DNA is TGTGCCAGCAGTTCCCGGACAGGGACGAAACTGTTTTTT. The variable domain in full, completed from reference TRBV27 and TRBJ1-4, reads EAQVTQNPRYLITVTGKKLTVTCSQNMNHEYMSWYRQDPGLGLRQIYYSMNVEVTDKGDVPEGYKVSRKEKRNFPLILESPSPNQTSLYFCASSSRTGTKLFFGSGTQLSVL.

The chain is built from TRBV4-2 and TRBJ2-7, with 7 bases identical to TRBD2. The CDR3 is made up of 15 amino acids. The V and J ends lost 1 base and 5 bases, in that order; junction bases with no gene match: 8. CDR1 and CDR2 from the germline V gene are LGHNA and YNFKEQ. The CDR3 protein is CASSQVAREFDEQYF. Here the CDR3 DNA reads TGTGCCAGCAGCCAAGTTGCGCGGGAGTTTGACGAGCAGTACTTC.

This clone showed up just a few times. V usage is TRBV29-1 and J usage is TRBJ2-5; TRBD1 agrees at 10 bases. Germline V gene data show CDR1 as SQVTM and CDR2 as ANQGSEA. CDR3 length: 13 residues. V lost 3 bases to trimming and J lost 7 bases; unmatched junction nucleotides: 5. CDR3 DNA: TGCAGCGTTGAGTGGACAGGGGGGGGGACCCAGTACTTC. This translates into CSVEWTGGGTQYF.

The J gene is TRBJ2-2, the V gene TRBV28, with D possibly being TRBD1 (6 bases). V shed 7 bases and J shed 1 base, with 13 bases lying between them. The CDR3 totals 15 residues. CDR1 is MDHEN, CDR2 SYDVKM, per germline. The CDR3 nucleotides read TGTGCCAGCAACCCGGACAGCTTGAACACCGGGGAGCTGTTTTTT. Translated, it gives CASNPDSLNTGELFF.

This clone was observed once. The chain recombines TRBV5-4 with TRBJ2-3, with a weak D call TRBD2 (7 bases). V was cut by 1 base and J by 1 base, with 16 bases left in between. There are 17 residues in the CDR3. CDR1 and CDR2 from the germline V gene are SGHNT and YYREEE (reference sequence). The CDR3, as DNA: TGTGCCAGCAGCTTGATCAAGGGGGGGAGTGGCACAGATACGCAGTATTTT. Protein sequence: CASSLIKGGSGTDTQYF.

Written as DNA, the CDR3 is TGTGCTAGAGTTGAACTACAGGGGGGACAGCCCCAGCATTTT. It specifies CARVELQGGQPQHF. The V gene is TRBV12-5, the J gene TRBJ1-5; 8 nucleotides match TRBD1. Unmatched junction bases numbered 11, after V lost 9 bases and J lost 7 bases. CDR3 length: 14 amino acids. The V gene's germline CDR1 is LGHNT and CDR2 FRNRAP. Together with reference TRBV12-5 and TRBJ1-5, the CDR3 gives the full variable domain: DARVTQTPRHKVTEMGQEVTMRCQPILGHNTVFWYRQTMMQGLELLAYFRNRAPLDDSGMPKDRFSAEMPDATLATLKIQPSEPRDSAVYFCARVELQGGQPQHFGDGTRLSIL.

This clone was picked up a small number of times. The chain links TRBV10-1 to TRBJ2-1; 8 nucleotides line up with TRBD2. CDR1 and CDR2 (germline): WNHNN, SYGVQD (reference sequence). There are 13 residues in the CDR3. V lost 5 bases to trimming and J lost 7 bases; unmatched junction nucleotides: 4. The CDR3 region is CASSPASGNEQFF. The CDR3 region has the DNA TGCGCCAGCAGTCCCGCTAGCGGGAATGAGCAGTTCTTC.

This chain uses TRBV7-8 with TRBJ2-7; D is possibly TRBD1 (6 bases). The germline CDR1 and CDR2 sequences are SGHVS and FQNEAQ. The CDR3 spans 15 residues. V gave up 3 bases and J gave up 2 bases, with 14 bases separating them. CDR3 nucleotide sequence: TGTGCCAGCAGCTTTGGGCAGACAGGAACCTACGAGCAGTACTTC. It encodes CASSFGQTGTYEQYF.

This chain joins TRBV9 and TRBJ2-7; D possibly corresponds to TRBD2 (5 bases). CDR3 length equals 14 residues. The germline V and J ends were trimmed by 4 bases and 2 bases, with 13 bases remaining between them. From germline, CDR1 is SGDLS and CDR2 YYNGEE. CDR3 amino acids: CASSPAGVPYEQYF. The CDR3 DNA sequence: TGTGCCAGCAGCCCCGCCGGGGTCCCCTACGAGCAGTACTTC.

V and J are TRBV28 and TRBJ2-3, with 9 bases fitting TRBD1. V shed 5 bases and J 3 bases; nucleotides not matched to a gene: 3. The germline CDR1 and CDR2 sequences are MDHEN and SYDVKM. The CDR3 extends over 14 amino acids. The CDR3 DNA is TGTGCCAGCAGTCCCGGGACAGGGACAGATACGCAGTATTTT. It is translated as CASSPGTGTDTQYF.

This clone was seen more than once but under ten times. V and J are TRBV5-4 and TRBJ2-7; D may be TRBD1 (5 bases). Trimming took off 0 bases at V and 3 bases at J, with 13 bases between the two ends. Per germline, CDR1 SGHNT and CDR2 YYREEE (reference sequence). There are 15 residues in the CDR3. The CDR3 region has the DNA TGTGCCAGCAGCTTGGCCGGTGGTAGGGGCTACGAGCAGTACTTC. Its translation is CASSLAGGRGYEQYF.

The chain uses TRBV6-1 and TRBJ2-7; TRBD1 is a possible D gene (6 bases). The CDR3 runs to 14 residues. Germline CDR1 MNHNS, CDR2 SASEGT. V lost 6 bases and J lost 2, with 14 bases in between. The CDR3: CASRQQGPTYEQYF. The CDR3 bases are TGTGCCAGCAGGCAACAGGGTCCGACCTACGAGCAGTACTTC.

V is TRBV28 and J is TRBJ2-1; the match to TRBD2 covers 7 bases. Unmatched junction bases numbered 12, after V lost 6 bases and J lost 4 bases. CDR1 is MDHEN and CDR2 is SYDVKM in the germline V gene. The CDR3 runs 16 residues. CDR3 sequence (DNA): TGTGCCAGCAGCCCCCGAGGAGAGCGGGGATACAATGAGCAGTTCTTC. The encoded protein is CASSPRGERGYNEQFF.

The chain joins TRBV28 to TRBJ2-1; no firm D call. Germline CDR1 is MDHEN and CDR2 is SYDVKM. The CDR3 is 14 residues long. The V gene lost 6 bases and the J gene lost 0 bases, with 9 bases spanning the gap. This CDR3 reads CASRGGGSYNEQFF. The CDR3 DNA sequence: TGTGCCAGCAGAGGCGGCGGCTCCTACAATGAGCAGTTCTTC.

The chain's CDR3 is CASSPSSGTADTQYF. The CDR3 nucleotides read TGTGCCAGCAGCCCCAGTAGCGGGACGGCAGATACGCAGTATTTT. This chain connects TRBV7-9 to TRBJ2-3; the match to TRBD2 covers 8 bases. The CDR3 is 15 amino acids. J was trimmed by 4 bases and V by 5 bases; bases with no gene match: 8. Germline-derived CDR1 and CDR2 are SEHNR and FQNEAQ (reference sequence).

A single count supports this clone. The CDR3 nucleotides are TGTGCCAGCAGCTGGGACAGGGATGGTGAAGCTTTCTTT. Its translation: CASSWDRDGEAFF. This chain joins TRBV7-2 and TRBJ1-1; TRBD1 matches 9 bases. CDR1 SGHTA and CDR2 FQGNSA come from the germline V gene. There are 13 residues in the CDR3. V lost 4 bases, J lost 7 bases, and 4 bases stayed unmatched. The full variable domain, in which reference TRBV7-2 and TRBJ1-1 provide the parts outside the CDR3, is GAGVSQSPSNKVTEKGKDVELRCDPISGHTALYWYRQSLGQGLEFLIYFQGNSAPDKSGLPSDRFSAERTGGSVSTLTIQRTQQEDSAVYLCASSWDRDGEAFFGQGTRLTVV.

This chain uses TRBV5-4 with TRBJ2-1; D is uncertain. Per the germline V gene, CDR1 is SGHNT and CDR2 is YYREEE (reference sequence). Trimming removed 0 bases from V and 0 bases from J, with 10 bases in between. This CDR3 spans 16 amino acids. DNA for the CDR3: TGTGCCAGCAGCTTGGGAGCGCCCAGCTCCTACAATGAGCAGTTCTTC. Its translation: CASSLGAPSSYNEQFF.

The chain has TRBV7-9 and TRBJ2-7; TRBD1 is a possible D gene (5 bases). V lost 5 bases and J 2 bases, leaving 10 bases between the germline ends. The CDR3 covers 13 residues. CDR1 and CDR2 from the germline V gene are SEHNR and FQNEAQ (reference sequence). This CDR3 reads CASSPGKAYEQYF. CDR3 bases: TGTGCCAGCAGCCCAGGGAAGGCCTACGAGCAGTACTTC. Full variable domain (rest looked up from reference TRBV7-9 and TRBJ2-7): DTGVSQNPRHKITKRGQNVTFRCDPISEHNRLYWYRQTLGQGPEFLTYFQNEAQLEKSRLLSDRFSAERPKGSFSTLEIQRTEQGDSAMYLCASSPGKAYEQYFGPGTRLTVT.

In this sample, this clone turned up a few times. The chain links TRBV5-5 to TRBJ1-1, with a possible D match to TRBD1 (6 bases). Germline loops: CDR1 SGHKS, CDR2 YYEKEE (reference sequence). Between the trimmed V and J ends, which lost 1 base and 4 bases, there was a span of 14 bases. CDR3 length: 15 amino acids. The CDR3 bases are TGTGCCAGCAGCTTGCTAAGTCAGGGGACCACTGAAGCTTTCTTT. It encodes CASSLLSQGTTEAFF.

This chain uses TRBV28 with TRBJ2-7, with TRBD1 matching over 11 bases. J gave up 5 bases and V 11 bases, and 5 bases lay outside the gene matches. The CDR3 has 12 residues. Germline V gene sequence: CDR1 MDHEN, CDR2 SYDVKM. Here the CDR3 reads CAARDRGDEQYF. In nucleotides, the CDR3 is TGTGCCGCCCGGGACAGGGGGGACGAGCAGTACTTC. Complete variable domain (other parts from reference TRBV28 and TRBJ2-7): DVKVTQSSRYLVKRTGEKVFLECVQDMDHENMFWYRQDPGLGLRLIYFSYDVKMKEKGDIPEGYSVSREKKERFSLILESASTNQTSMYLCAARDRGDEQYFGPGTRLTVT.

This chain joins TRBV5-1 and TRBJ2-1; D call uncertain. Per germline, CDR1 SGHRS and CDR2 YFSETQ. This CDR3 contains 14 residues. The ends were cut back, 0 bases at V and 5 bases at J, with 9 bases in the middle. The CDR3 is CASSLATVDNEQFF. In nucleotides, the CDR3 is TGCGCCAGCAGCTTGGCCACGGTGGACAATGAGCAGTTCTTC.

J is TRBJ2-5 and V is TRBV30; the D gene is possibly TRBD1 (6 bases). With the DNA end fitting TRBJ2-7 better, the J assignment may be wrong. CDR1 and CDR2 (germline): GTSNPN, SVGIG (reference sequence). The CDR3 covers 12 residues. Written as DNA, the CDR3 is TGTGCCTGGGGGGACACAGTCTACGAGCAGTACTTC. This gives the protein CAWGDTVYEQYF.

The chain couples TRBV12-5 to TRBJ1-1; D is unresolved. Germline V gene data show CDR1 as LGHNT and CDR2 as FRNRAP. V was shortened by 6 bases and J by 6 bases, with 14 bases between the two germline ends. The length of the CDR3 is 13 residues. CDR3: CASGPTLRSEAFF. CDR3 nucleotides: TGTGCTAGTGGCCCTACTCTCCGGTCTGAAGCTTTCTTT. Complete variable domain (other parts from reference TRBV12-5 and TRBJ1-1): DARVTQTPRHKVTEMGQEVTMRCQPILGHNTVFWYRQTMMQGLELLAYFRNRAPLDDSGMPKDRFSAEMPDATLATLKIQPSEPRDSAVYFCASGPTLRSEAFFGQGTRLTVV.

The CDR3 region has the DNA TGCAGCGCCCGAGGGGGCACTGAAGCTTTCTTT. Residues: CSARGGTEAFF. This rearrangement joins TRBV29-1 to TRBJ1-1, with D possibly matching TRBD1 (6 bases). Germline V lookup: CDR1 SQVTM, CDR2 ANQGSEA. The CDR3 runs to 11 residues. The germline V and J ends were trimmed by 7 bases and 4 bases, with 10 bases remaining between them.

This clone was observed a handful of times. The DNA for the CDR3 is TGTGCCAGCATGAGCGGGAACTTCGGTACCGGGGAGCTGTTTTTT. This sequence encodes CASMSGNFGTGELFF. V gene TRBV2 combines with J gene TRBJ2-2; 7 bases match TRBD2. With V trimmed by 7 bases and J by 5 bases, 10 bases remained unmatched. The CDR3 runs to 15 residues. In germline, CDR1 is SNHLY, CDR2 FYNNEI.

This clone was observed a handful of times. The rearrangement uses TRBV18 and TRBJ2-4, with 9 nucleotides matching TRBD1. The germline gives CDR1 KGHSH, CDR2 LQKENI. The CDR3 is made up of 14 amino acids. V shed 2 bases and J 6 bases; nucleotides not matched to a gene: 2. CDR3 DNA sequence: TGTGCCAGCTCACCAGTACAGGGGGCAAACATTCAGTACTTC. The encoded protein is CASSPVQGANIQYF.

This clone was observed a few times. CDR3 coding DNA: TGTGCCAGCAGTGAACCCGGGACAGGGATGACCTACGAGCAGTACTTC. It is translated as CASSEPGTGMTYEQYF. The gene calls are TRBV6-1 and TRBJ2-7; 9 bases align to TRBD1. CDR3 size: 16 residues. Germline CDR1 is MNHNS and CDR2 is SASEGT. V was clipped by 2 bases and J by 2 bases; unmatched bases: 7.